This T cell receptor beta chain was obtained from a study of blood T cell repertoires in COVID-19. Study summary: The United States, Italy and Spain supplied acute and convalescent COVID-19 samples. PBMCs, B-cell-depleted T cells, or T cells were the source of the cDNA or gDNA that made up the material.

The table lists this clone with a few counts. Assay: immunoSEQ multiplex PCR; the TCRdb copy retains only in-frame clones and omits some. The sample lists 100,000 or so clones, 65% to 90% occurring once. Germline CDR1 reads LNHNV; CDR2 reads YYDKDF (reference sequence). There are 13 residues in the CDR3. V gave up 3 bases and J gave up 3 bases; unmatched junction bases: 1. Participants were aged roughly 18 to 89 years from approximately 23 US areas. Donors in Cohort 3 counted as recovered after two negative PCRs, clearance, or symptom resolution. This chain uses TRBV15 with TRBJ2-7, with 8 bases identical to TRBD2. Sequenced input: PBMCs or T cells enriched from blood (not recorded which). The TCR was taken from a woman aged 50 to 60 who had recovered from COVID-19. For the CDR3, the DNA is TGTGCCACCAGCAGGGGACTAGACTACGAGCAGTACTTC. Amino acid sequence: CATSRGLDYEQYF.